The entry below gives a single T cell receptor beta chain sequence along with its context. Its specificity is unknown. This record belongs to a study of cytotoxic CD8 clonotypes in ibrutinib-treated CLL. Study-level results: Clonality increased at ibrutinib response and stayed stable in sustained remission. At progression, however, it fell back toward baseline. Measured clonality at baseline was greater than in age-matched healthy donors and tracked with circulating CD8+ T-cell counts. Sustained-remission and progressing patients' sampling times differed.

Per the germline V gene, CDR1 is MRHNA and CDR2 is SNTAGT. V lost 6 bases and J lost 4, with 15 bases in between. The CDR3 covers 14 residues. Sequencing was performed with immunoSEQ multiplex PCR; in TCRdb, only in-frame clones are kept and a portion is missing. The sample carries fewer than 150,000 clones, less than 90% recorded once. The chain links TRBV6-4 to TRBJ1-1; D is possibly TRBD1 (6 bases). The source of this sequence is a human donor with chronic lymphocytic leukemia. Sequencing used PBMCs, obtained after 24 months of ibrutinib treatment. CDR3 loop: CASSLQGGGTEAFF. The CDR3 nucleotides read TGTGCCAGCAGCCTACAGGGAGGGGGCACTGAAGCTTTCTTT.